Listed below are T cell receptor beta chains from one sample, sequenced in a study of T cell repertoires in cytomegalovirus infection. TCRdb called the reads again in MiXCR, with one record for every CDR3 protein. Of fewer than 550,000 distinct CDR3 sequences in the sample, roughly 12% were seen once. Sequences were obtained from PBMCs. The receptors derive from a human donor in good health (CMV status not recorded). Some clones in this sample may be carry-over from other donors' samples. Each CDR3 is given without its conserved first and last residue. Each record gives: D gene, V gene, CDR3 protein. D genes are given only for firm matches.

NA TRBV7-9 ASSLASAGQRRANEKLF
NA TRBV5-6 ASSSGTVLGGSSYNEQF
TRBD2 TRBV7-2 ASSLGLAGPYNEQF
NA TRBV28 ASGELHNEQF
NA TRBV20-1 STRDGDTEAF
TRBD2 TRBV9 ASSVEGGRARDTQY
NA TRBV28 ASSPGQWGNTIY
NA TRBV28 ASSFPFSQNTGELF
NA TRBV6-2/TRBV6-3 ASSYRRGGTEAF
NA TRBV28 ASSLVQVKNIQY
NA TRBV20-1 SARSAYQETQY
NA TRBV19 ASTGGQGVGEQF
NA TRBV6-5 ASSLTPARNQPQH
NA TRBV19 ASSIAGIYQPQH
TRBD1 TRBV7-3 ASSSSGTGRYEQY
TRBD1 TRBV13 ASSLGGQGAREQY
TRBD2 TRBV12-3/TRBV12-4 ASSLGLAEVANEQF
NA TRBV20-1 SARDWAVRELNTEAF
NA TRBV5-1 ASSPDRTTDTQY
NA TRBV5-1 ASSPGLSREQY